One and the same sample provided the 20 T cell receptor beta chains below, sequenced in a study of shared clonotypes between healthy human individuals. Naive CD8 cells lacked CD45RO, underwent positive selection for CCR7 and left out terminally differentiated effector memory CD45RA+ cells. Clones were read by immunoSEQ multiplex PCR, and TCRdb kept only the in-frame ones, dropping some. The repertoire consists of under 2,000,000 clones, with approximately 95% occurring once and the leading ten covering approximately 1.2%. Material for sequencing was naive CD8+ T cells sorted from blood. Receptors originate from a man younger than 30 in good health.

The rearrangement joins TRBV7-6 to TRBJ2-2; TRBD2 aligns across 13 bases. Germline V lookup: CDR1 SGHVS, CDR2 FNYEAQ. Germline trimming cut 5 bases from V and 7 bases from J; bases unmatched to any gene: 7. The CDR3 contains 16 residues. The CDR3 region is CASSPLLAGGGGELFF. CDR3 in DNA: TGTGCCAGCAGCCCCCTACTAGCGGGAGGGGGCGGGGAGCTGTTTTTT.

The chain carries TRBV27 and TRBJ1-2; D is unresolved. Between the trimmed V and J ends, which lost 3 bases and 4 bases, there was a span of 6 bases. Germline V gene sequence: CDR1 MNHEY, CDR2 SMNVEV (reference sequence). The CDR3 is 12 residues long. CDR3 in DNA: TGTGCCAGCAGTTTGCCCAGCTATGGCTACACCTTC. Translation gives CASSLPSYGYTF.

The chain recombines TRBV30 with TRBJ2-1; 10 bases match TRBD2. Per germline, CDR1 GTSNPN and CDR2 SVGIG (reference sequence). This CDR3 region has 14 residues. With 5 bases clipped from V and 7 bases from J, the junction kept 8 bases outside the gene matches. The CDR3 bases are TGTGCCTGGGCGCTAGCGGGAGTACGGAATGAGCAGTTCTTC. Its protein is CAWALAGVRNEQFF.

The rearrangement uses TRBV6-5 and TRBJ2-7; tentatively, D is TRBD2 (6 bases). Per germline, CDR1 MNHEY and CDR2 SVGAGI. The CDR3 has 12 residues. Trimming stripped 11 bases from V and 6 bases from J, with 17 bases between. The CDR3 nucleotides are TGTGCCTCGTCCTCTGGGGGACTCGAGCAGTACTTC. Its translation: CASSSGGLEQYF.

The CDR3 sequence: CASSGLAGGGTGELFF. CDR3 coding DNA: TGTGCCAGCAGTGGGTTAGCGGGGGGAGGTACCGGGGAGCTGTTTTTT. The chain carries TRBV27 and TRBJ2-2; TRBD2 agrees at 10 bases. The CDR3 is made up of 16 amino acids. Unmatched junction bases numbered 8, after V lost 5 bases and J lost 5 bases. CDR1 MNHEY and CDR2 SMNVEV come from the germline V gene (reference sequence).

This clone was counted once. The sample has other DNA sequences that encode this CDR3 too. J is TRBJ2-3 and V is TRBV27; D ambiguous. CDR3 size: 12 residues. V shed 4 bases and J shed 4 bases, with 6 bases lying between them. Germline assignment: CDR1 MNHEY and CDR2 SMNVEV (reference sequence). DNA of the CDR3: TGTGCCAGCAGTTCAACCGCAGATACGCAGTATTTT. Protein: CASSSTADTQYF.

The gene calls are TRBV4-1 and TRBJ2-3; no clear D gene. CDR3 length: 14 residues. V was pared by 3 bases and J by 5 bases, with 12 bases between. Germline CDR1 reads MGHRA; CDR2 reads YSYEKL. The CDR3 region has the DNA TGCGCCAGCAGCCAGCATGTGAACGGAGATACGCAGTATTTT. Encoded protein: CASSQHVNGDTQYF.

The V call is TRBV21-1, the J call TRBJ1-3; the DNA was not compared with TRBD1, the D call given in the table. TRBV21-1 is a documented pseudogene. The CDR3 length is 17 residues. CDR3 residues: CASSRAGGRTLMDTIYF. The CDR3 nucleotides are TGTGCCAGCAGCAGGGCAGGGGGAAGAACTCTGATGGACACCATATATTTT.

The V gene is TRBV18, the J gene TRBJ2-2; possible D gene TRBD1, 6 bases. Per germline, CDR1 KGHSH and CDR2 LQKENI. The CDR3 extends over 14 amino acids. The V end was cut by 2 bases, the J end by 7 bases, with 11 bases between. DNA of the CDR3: TGTGCCAGCTCACCAACAGGGTATATCGGGGAGCTGTTTTTT. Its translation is CASSPTGYIGELFF. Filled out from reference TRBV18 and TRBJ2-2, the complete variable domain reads NAGVMQNPRHLVRRRGQEARLRCSPMKGHSHVYWYRQLPEEGLKFMVYLQKENIIDESGMPKERFSAEFPKEGPSILRIQQVVRGDSAAYFCASSPTGYIGELFFGEGSRLTVL.

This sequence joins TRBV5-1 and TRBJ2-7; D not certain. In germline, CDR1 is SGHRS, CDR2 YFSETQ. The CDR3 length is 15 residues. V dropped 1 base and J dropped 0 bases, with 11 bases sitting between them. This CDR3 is CASSLFPGTSYEQYF. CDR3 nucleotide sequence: TGCGCCAGCAGCTTGTTCCCAGGAACCTCCTACGAGCAGTACTTC.

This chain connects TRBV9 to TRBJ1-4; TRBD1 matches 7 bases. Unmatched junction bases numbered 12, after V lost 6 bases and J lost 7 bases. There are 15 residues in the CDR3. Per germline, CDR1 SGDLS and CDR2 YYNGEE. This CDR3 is CASTEGAGEGEKLFF. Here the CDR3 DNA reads TGTGCCAGCACCGAGGGGGCTGGGGAGGGTGAAAAACTGTTTTTT.

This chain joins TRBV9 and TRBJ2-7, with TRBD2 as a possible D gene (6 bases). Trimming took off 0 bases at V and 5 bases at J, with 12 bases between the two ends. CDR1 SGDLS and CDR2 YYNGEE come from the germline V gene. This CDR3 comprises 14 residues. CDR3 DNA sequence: TGTGCCAGCAGCGTAGTCGGGGGTGTCAACGAGCAGTACTTC. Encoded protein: CASSVVGGVNEQYF.

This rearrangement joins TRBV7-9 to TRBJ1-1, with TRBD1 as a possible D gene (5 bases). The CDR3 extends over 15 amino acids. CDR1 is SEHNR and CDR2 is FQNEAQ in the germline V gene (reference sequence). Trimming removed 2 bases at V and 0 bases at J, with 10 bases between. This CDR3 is CASSLLGLLNTEAFF. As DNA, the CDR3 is TGTGCCAGCAGCTTACTGGGACTCTTGAACACTGAAGCTTTCTTT.

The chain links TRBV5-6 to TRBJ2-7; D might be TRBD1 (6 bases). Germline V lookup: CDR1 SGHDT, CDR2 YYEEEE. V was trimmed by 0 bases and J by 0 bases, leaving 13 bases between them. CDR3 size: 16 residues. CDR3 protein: CASSLGWTVSSYEQYF. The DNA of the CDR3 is TGTGCCAGCAGCTTGGGGTGGACAGTTAGCTCCTACGAGCAGTACTTC.

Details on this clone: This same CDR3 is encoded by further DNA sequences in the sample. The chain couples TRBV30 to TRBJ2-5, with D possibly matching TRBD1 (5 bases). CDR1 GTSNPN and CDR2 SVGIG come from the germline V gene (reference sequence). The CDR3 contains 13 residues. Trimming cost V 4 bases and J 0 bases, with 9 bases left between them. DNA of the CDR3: TGTGCCTGGACAACAGGATACCAAGAGACCCAGTACTTC. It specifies CAWTTGYQETQYF. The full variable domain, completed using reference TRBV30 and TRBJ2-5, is SQTIHQWPATLVQPVGSPLSLECTVEGTSNPNLYWYRQAAGRGLQLLFYSVGIGQISSEVPQNLSASRPQDRQFILSSKKLLLSDSGFYLCAWTTGYQETQYFGPGTRLLVL.

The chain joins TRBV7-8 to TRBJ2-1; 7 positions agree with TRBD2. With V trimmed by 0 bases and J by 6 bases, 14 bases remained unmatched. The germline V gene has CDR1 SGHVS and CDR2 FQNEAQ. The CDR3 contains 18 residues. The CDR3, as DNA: TGTGCCAGCAGCTTAGCGCTAAGCGGGACCACTCCTGGCAATGAGCAGTTCTTC. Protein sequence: CASSLALSGTTPGNEQFF.

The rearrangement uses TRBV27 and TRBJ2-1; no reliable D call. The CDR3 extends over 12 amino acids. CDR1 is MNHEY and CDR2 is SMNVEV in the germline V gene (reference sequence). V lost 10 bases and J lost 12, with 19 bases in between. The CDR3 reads CATLRVGFGQFF. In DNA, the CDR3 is TGTGCCACCTTAAGGGTGGGGTTTGGGCAGTTCTTC.

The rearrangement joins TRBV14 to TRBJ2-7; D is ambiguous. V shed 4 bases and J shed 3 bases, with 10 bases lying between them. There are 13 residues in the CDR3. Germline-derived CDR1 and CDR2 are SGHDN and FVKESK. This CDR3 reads CASSPYYGYEQYF. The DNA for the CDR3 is TGTGCCAGCAGCCCTTACTATGGCTACGAGCAGTACTTC.

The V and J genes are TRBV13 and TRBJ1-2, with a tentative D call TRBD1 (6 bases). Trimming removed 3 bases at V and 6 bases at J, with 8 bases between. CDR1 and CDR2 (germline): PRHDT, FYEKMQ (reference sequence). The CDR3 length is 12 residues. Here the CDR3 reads CASSFTGNGYTF. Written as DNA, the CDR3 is TGTGCCAGCAGCTTTACAGGGAATGGCTACACCTTC.

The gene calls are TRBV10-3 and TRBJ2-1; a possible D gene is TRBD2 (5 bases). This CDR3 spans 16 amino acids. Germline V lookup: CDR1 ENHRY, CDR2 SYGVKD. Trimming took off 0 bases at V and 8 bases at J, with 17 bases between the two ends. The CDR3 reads CAISESEAVLSHEQFF. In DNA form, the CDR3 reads TGTGCCATCAGTGAGTCGGAGGCGGTCTTATCCCATGAGCAGTTCTTC.